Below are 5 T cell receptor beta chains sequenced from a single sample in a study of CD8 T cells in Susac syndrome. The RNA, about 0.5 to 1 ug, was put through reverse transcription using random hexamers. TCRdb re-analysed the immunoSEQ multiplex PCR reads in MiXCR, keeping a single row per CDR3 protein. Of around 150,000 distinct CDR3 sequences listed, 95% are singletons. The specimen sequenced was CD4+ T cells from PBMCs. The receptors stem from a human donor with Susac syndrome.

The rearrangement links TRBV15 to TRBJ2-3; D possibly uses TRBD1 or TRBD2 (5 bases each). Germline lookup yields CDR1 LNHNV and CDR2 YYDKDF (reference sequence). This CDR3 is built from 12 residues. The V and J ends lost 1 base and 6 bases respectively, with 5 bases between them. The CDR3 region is CATSRGGDTQYF. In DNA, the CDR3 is TGTGCCACCAGCAGAGGGGGGGATACGCAGTATTTT.

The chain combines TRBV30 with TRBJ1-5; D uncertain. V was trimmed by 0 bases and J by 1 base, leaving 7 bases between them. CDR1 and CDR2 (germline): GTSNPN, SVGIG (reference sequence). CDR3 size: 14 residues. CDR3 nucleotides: TGTGCCTGGAGTGTACGGCAAAGCAATCAGCCCCAGCATTTT. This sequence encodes CAWSVRQSNQPQHF.

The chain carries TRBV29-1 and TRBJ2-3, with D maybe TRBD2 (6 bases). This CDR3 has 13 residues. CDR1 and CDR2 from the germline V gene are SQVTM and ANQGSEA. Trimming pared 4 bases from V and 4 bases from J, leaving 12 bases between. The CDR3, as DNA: TGCAGCGTTGCACCGGGAGCTCCAGATACGCAGTATTTT. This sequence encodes CSVAPGAPDTQYF.

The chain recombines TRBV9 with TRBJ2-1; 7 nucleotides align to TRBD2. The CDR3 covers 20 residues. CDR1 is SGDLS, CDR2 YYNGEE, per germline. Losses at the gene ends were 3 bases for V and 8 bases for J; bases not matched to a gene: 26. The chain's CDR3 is CASSAEERAVWEGRLDEQFF. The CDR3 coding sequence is TGTGCCAGCAGCGCTGAAGAAAGGGCTGTATGGGAGGGCCGGTTGGATGAGCAGTTCTTC.

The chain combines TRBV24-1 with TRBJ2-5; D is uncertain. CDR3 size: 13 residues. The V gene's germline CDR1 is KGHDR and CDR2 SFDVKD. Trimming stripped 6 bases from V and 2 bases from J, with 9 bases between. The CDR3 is CATSPSAQETQYF. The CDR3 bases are TGTGCCACCAGTCCTTCGGCACAAGAGACCCAGTACTTC.